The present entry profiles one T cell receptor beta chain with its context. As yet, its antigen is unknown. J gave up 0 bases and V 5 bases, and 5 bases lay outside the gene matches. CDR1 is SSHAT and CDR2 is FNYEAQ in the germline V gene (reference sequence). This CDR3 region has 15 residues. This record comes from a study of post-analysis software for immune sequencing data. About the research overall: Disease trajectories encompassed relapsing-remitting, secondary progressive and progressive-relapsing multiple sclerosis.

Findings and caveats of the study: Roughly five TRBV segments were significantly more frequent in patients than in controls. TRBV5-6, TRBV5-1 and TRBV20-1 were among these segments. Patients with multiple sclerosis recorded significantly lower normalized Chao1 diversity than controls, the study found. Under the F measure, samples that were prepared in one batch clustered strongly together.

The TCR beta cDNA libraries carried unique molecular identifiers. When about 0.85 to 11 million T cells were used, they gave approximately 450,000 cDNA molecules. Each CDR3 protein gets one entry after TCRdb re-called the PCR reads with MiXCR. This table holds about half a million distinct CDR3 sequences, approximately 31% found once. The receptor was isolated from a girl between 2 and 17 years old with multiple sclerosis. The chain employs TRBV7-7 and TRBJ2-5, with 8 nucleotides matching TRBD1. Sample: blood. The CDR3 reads CASSLQTGDQETQYF. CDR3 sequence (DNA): TGTGCCAGCAGCCTCCAGACAGGGGACCAAGAGACCCAGTACTTC.